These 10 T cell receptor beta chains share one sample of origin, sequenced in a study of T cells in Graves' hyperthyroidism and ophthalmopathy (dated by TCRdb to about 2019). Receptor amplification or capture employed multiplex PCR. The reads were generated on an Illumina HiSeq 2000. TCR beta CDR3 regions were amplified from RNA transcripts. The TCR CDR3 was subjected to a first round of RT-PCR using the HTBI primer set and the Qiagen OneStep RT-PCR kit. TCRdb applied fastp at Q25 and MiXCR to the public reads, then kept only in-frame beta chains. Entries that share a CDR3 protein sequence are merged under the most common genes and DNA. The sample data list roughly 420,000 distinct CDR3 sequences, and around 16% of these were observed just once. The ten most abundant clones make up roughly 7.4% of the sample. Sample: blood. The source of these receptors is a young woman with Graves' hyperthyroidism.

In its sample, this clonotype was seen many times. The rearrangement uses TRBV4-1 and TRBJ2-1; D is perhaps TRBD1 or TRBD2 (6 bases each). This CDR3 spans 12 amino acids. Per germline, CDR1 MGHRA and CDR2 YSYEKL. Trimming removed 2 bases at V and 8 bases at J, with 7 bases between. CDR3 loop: CASSQRGDEQFF. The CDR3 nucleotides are TGCGCCAGCAGCCAAAGGGGGGATGAGCAGTTCTTC.

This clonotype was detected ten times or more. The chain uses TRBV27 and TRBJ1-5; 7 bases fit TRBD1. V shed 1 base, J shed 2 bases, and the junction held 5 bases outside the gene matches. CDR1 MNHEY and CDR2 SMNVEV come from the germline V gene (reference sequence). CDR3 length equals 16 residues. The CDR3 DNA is TGTGCCAGCAGTTTATTGGCAGGGGGGGGCAATCAGCCCCAGCATTTT. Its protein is CASSLLAGGGNQPQHF.

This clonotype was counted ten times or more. DNA for the CDR3: TGCGCCAGCAGCCGCCCGGGACAAAGCTCCTACGAGCAGTACTTC. This sequence encodes CASSRPGQSSYEQYF. This chain joins TRBV4-1 and TRBJ2-7; a weak D match, TRBD1 (6 bases). Germline V gives CDR1 MGHRA, CDR2 YSYEKL. The V and J ends lost 4 bases and 0 bases respectively, with 13 bases between them. The CDR3 covers 15 residues.

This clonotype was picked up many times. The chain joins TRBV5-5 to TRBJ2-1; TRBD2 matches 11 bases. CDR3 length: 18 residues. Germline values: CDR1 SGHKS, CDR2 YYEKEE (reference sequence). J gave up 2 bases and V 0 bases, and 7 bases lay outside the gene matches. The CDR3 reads CASSLGVSGGATYNEQFF. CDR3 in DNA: TGTGCCAGCAGCTTGGGGGTTAGCGGGGGGGCTACCTACAATGAGCAGTTCTTC.

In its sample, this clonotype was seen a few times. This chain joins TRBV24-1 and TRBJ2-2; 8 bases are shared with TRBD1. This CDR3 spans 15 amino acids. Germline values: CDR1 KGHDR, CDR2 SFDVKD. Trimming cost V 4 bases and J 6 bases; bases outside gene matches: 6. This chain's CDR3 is CATSDLTGESGELFF. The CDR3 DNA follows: TGTGCCACCAGTGACCTGACAGGGGAATCCGGGGAGCTGTTTTTT.

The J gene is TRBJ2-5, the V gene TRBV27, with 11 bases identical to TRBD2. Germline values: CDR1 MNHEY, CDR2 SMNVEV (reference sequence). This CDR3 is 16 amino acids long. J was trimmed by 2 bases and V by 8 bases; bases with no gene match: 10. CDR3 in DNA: TGTGCCAGCGGTGGTGCTAGGACTAGCGGGCAAGAGACCCAGTACTTC. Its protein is CASGGARTSGQETQYF.

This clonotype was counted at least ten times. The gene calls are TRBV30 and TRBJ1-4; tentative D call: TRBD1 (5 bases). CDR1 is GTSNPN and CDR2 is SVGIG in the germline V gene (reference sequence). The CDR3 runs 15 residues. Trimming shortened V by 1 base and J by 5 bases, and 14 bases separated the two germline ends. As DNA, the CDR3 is TGTGCCTGGAGTGATCGAACCAGGGCAAATGAAAAACTGTTTTTT. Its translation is CAWSDRTRANEKLFF.

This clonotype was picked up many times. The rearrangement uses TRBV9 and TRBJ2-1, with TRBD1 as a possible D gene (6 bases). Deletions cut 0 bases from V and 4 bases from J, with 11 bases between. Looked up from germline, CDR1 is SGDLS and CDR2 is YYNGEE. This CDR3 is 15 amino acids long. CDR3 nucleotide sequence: TGTGCCAGCAGCGTAGAAGGTAGGGGGTACAATGAGCAGTTCTTC. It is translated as CASSVEGRGYNEQFF. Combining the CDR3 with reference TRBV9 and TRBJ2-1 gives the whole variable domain DSGVTQTPKHLITATGQRVTLRCSPRSGDLSVYWYQQSLDQGLQFLIQYYNGEERAKGNILERFSAQQFPDLHSELNLSSLELGDSALYFCASSVEGRGYNEQFFGPGTRLTVL.

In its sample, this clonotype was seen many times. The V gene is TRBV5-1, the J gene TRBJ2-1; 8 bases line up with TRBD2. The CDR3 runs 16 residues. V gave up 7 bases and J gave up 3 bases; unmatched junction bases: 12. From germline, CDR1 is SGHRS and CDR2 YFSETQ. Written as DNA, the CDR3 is TGCGCCAGCGGGATAGCGGGGAGTCAAAGCTACAATGAGCAGTTCTTC. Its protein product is CASGIAGSQSYNEQFF.

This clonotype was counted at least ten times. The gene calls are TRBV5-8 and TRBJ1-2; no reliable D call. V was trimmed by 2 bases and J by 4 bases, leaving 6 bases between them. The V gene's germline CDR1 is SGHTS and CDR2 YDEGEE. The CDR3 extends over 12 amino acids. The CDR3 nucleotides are TGTGCCAGCAGCTTTCTCCTCTATGGCTACACCTTC. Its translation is CASSFLLYGYTF.